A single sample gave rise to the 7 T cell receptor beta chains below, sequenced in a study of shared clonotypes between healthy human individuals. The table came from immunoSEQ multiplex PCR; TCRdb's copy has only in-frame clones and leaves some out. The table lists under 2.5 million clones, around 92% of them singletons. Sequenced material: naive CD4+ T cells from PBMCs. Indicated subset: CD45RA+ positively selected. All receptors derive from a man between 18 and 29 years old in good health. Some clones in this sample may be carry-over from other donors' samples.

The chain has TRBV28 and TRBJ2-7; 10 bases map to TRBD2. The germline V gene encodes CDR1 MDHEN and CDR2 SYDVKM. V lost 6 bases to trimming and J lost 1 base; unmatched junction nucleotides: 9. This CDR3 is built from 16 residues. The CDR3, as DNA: TGTGCCAGCAGGGATAGCTCTAGCGGGAGATCCTACGAGCAGTACTTC. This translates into CASRDSSSGRSYEQYF.

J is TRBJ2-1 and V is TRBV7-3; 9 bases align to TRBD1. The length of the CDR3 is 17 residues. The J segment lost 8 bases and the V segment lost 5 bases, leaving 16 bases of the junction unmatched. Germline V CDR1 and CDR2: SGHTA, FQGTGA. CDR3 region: CASSPQGGTGRVDEQFF. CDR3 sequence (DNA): TGTGCCAGCAGCCCACAGGGCGGGACAGGGAGAGTAGATGAGCAGTTCTTC.

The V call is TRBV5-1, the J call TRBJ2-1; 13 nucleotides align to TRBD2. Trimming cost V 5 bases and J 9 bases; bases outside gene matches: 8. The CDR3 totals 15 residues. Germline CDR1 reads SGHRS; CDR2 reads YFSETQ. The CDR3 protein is CASRIGLAGDVEQFF. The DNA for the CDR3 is TGCGCCAGCAGGATTGGACTAGCGGGAGATGTTGAGCAGTTCTTC.

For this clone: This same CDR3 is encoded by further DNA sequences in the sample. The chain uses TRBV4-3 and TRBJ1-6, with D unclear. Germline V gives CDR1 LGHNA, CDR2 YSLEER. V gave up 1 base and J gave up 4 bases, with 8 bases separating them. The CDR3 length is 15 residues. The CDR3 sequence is CASSQGTAYNSPLHF. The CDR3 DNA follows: TGCGCCAGCAGCCAAGGCACAGCGTATAATTCACCCCTCCACTTT.

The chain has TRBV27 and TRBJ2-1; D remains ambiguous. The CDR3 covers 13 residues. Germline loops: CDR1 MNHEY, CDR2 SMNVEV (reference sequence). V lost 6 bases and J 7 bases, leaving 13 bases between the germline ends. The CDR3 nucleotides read TGTGCCAGCAGGACAAATGACGATAATGAGCAGTTCTTC. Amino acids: CASRTNDDNEQFF.

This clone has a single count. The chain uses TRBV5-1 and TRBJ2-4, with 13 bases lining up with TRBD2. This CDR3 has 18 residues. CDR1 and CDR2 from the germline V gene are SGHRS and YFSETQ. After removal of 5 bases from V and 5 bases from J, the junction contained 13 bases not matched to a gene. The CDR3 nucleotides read TGCGCCAGCAGTTTAACGGGACTAGCGGGGACCAAGGAAAACATTCAGTACTTC. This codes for CASSLTGLAGTKENIQYF. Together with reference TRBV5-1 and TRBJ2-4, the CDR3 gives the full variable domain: KAGVTQTPRYLIKTRGQQVTLSCSPISGHRSVSWYQQTPGQGLQFLFEYFSETQRNKGNFPGRFSGRQFSNSRSEMNVSTLELGDSALYLCASSLTGLAGTKENIQYFGAGTRLSVL.

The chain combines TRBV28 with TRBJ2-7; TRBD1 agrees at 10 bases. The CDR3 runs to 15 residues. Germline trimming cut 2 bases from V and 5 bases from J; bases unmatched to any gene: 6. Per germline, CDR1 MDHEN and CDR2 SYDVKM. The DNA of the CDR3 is TGTGCCAGCAGTTTACCGGGACAGGGGCCCCACGAGCAGTACTTC. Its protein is CASSLPGQGPHEQYF.